Below are 27 T cell receptor beta chains sequenced from a single sample in a study of identical twins. In TCRdb, the 5' RACE reads were re-called with MiXCR into one record per CDR3 protein. Of about 530,000 distinct CDR3 sequences listed, roughly 15% are singletons. Another study also made use of these data, one on yellow fever vaccine responses in identical twins.

The sequenced sample was CD4+ T cells sorted from blood. Receptor source: a woman between 18 and 29 years old in good health.

At least ten counts were recorded for this clonotype. This sequence joins TRBV6-5 and TRBJ1-1; tentative D call: TRBD1 (6 bases). The CDR3 loop spans 14 amino acids. Germline V lookup: CDR1 MNHEY, CDR2 SVGAGI. The germline V and J ends were trimmed by 1 base and 9 bases, with 15 bases remaining between them. The CDR3 coding sequence is TGTGCCAGCAGTTACTACAGGGACGCACCAAAAGCTTTCTTT. Its translation: CASSYYRDAPKAFF.

This clonotype has more than one count but fewer than ten. This chain joins TRBV10-1 and TRBJ2-1; 7 positions agree with TRBD2. CDR3 size: 15 residues. Germline V gene data show CDR1 as WNHNN and CDR2 as SYGVQD (reference sequence). V dropped 5 bases and J dropped 3; count of bases not matched to a gene: 7. The CDR3 region is CASSYPRDYYNEQFF. The CDR3 DNA sequence: TGCGCCAGCAGTTATCCCCGGGACTACTACAATGAGCAGTTCTTC.

The chain employs TRBV12-3 or TRBV12-4 and TRBJ2-7; 8 nucleotides agree with TRBD1. The CDR3 is made up of 14 amino acids. Losses at the gene ends were 3 bases for V and 3 bases for J; bases not matched to a gene: 4. The CDR3 DNA sequence: TGTGCCAGCAGTTTCGTTACAGGGGGCTACGAGCAGTACTTC. This encodes CASSFVTGGYEQYF.

The chain couples TRBV7-8 to TRBJ2-5; D not resolved. Trimming stripped 1 base from V and 4 bases from J, with 16 bases between. This CDR3 comprises 16 residues. Germline CDR1 and CDR2: SGHVS and FQNEAQ. As DNA, the CDR3 is TGTGCCAGCAGCTTAGTGGGCAGGACGGGCTTAGAGACCCAGTACTTC. This sequence encodes CASSLVGRTGLETQYF.

This clonotype was recorded a few times. The genes are TRBV5-1 and TRBJ2-1; 12 nucleotides line up with TRBD2. Germline loops: CDR1 SGHRS, CDR2 YFSETQ. The CDR3 is made up of 19 amino acids. V lost 3 bases, J lost 0 bases, and 10 bases stayed unmatched. The CDR3 reads CASSWTPLTSGGSYNEQFF. The CDR3 bases are TGCGCCAGCAGCTGGACACCCCTGACTAGCGGGGGCTCCTACAATGAGCAGTTCTTC.

This clonotype was seen repeatedly, ten times or more. V is TRBV4-2 and J is TRBJ2-5; D is perhaps TRBD2 (6 bases). Germline assignment: CDR1 LGHNA and CDR2 YNFKEQ. The CDR3 is 15 amino acids. V lost 1 base and J lost 5, with 14 bases in between. The CDR3 DNA reads TGTGCCAGCAGCCAAGCGGGGGAAAGTTGGGAGACCCAGTACTTC. Encoded protein: CASSQAGESWETQYF.

The table lists this clonotype with a count of one. The chain carries TRBV6-1 and TRBJ2-7; TRBD2 agrees at 9 bases. Trimming took 7 bases from V and 2 from J; bases not matched to a gene: 6. The CDR3 loop spans 14 amino acids. CDR1 and CDR2 (germline): MNHNS, SASEGT. The CDR3 loop is CASTSGGSPYEQYV. In DNA, the CDR3 is TGTGCCAGCACGAGCGGGGGGTCTCCCTACGAGCAGTACGTC.

Only a few counts were recorded for this clonotype. The V call is TRBV12-3 or TRBV12-4, the J call TRBJ2-1; 14 bases match TRBD2. The CDR3 consists of 19 residues. V lost 3 bases, J lost 5 bases, and 12 bases stayed unmatched. CDR3 loop: CASSFRLAGGYLGNNEQFF. The CDR3 DNA follows: TGTGCCAGCAGTTTTAGACTAGCGGGGGGGTACCTGGGGAACAATGAGCAGTTCTTC.

The chain employs TRBV20-1 and TRBJ2-7, with a possible D match to TRBD2 (5 bases). Germline-derived CDR1 and CDR2 are DFQATT and SNEGSKA (reference sequence). The CDR3 loop spans 11 amino acids. With 2 bases removed from V and 5 bases from J, the gap between germline ends came to 7 bases. The CDR3 DNA reads TGCAGTGCTAGAAAGAGGGACGAGCAGTACTTC. It specifies CSARKRDEQYF.

This clonotype was picked up many times. The V and J genes are TRBV12-3 or TRBV12-4 and TRBJ1-1; D possibly corresponds to TRBD1 (5 bases). The V gene lost 6 bases and the J gene lost 6 bases, with 14 bases spanning the gap. This CDR3 is 13 amino acids long. The chain's CDR3 is CASRRGEGAEAFF. The CDR3, as DNA: TGTGCCAGCAGAAGGGGCGAGGGTGCTGAAGCTTTCTTT.

The chain carries TRBV5-5 and TRBJ2-2; D unclear. The CDR3 loop spans 14 amino acids. The V end lost 4 bases, the J end lost 4 bases, and 11 bases lay between the germline ends. Germline assignment: CDR1 SGHKS and CDR2 YYEKEE (reference sequence). The CDR3 nucleotides are TGTGCCAGCAGCCCTGGGCTCCTCACCGGGGAGCTGTTTTTT. Encoded protein: CASSPGLLTGELFF.

The J gene is TRBJ2-2, the V gene TRBV12-3 or TRBV12-4, with a tentative D call TRBD2 (6 bases). V was cut by 5 bases and J by 6 bases, with 10 bases left in between. This CDR3 contains 13 residues. The chain's CDR3 is CASSHTGAGELFF. The CDR3 DNA is TGTGCCAGCAGTCATACGGGGGCCGGGGAGCTGTTTTTT.

CDR3 DNA sequence: TGTGCCAGCAGTGAAGTTGGACTTATGAATTCACCCCTCCACTTT. Amino acid sequence: CASSEVGLMNSPLHF. J is TRBJ1-6 and V is TRBV2; no reliable D call. V was pared by 1 base and J by 7 bases, with 11 bases between. CDR1 is SNHLY, CDR2 FYNNEI, per germline. The CDR3 length is 15 residues. The entire variable domain, with the rest obtained from reference TRBV2 and TRBJ1-6, is as follows: EPEVTQTPSHQVTQMGQEVILRCVPISNHLYFYWYRQILGQKVEFLVSFYNNEISEKSEIFDDQFSVERPDGSNFTLKIRSTKLEDSAMYFCASSEVGLMNSPLHFGNGTRLTVT.

The table lists this clonotype with a few counts. This chain links TRBV3-1 with TRBJ2-1, with D perhaps TRBD2 (6 bases). V was cut by 0 bases and J by 2 bases, with 11 bases left in between. Germline V gives CDR1 LGHDT, CDR2 YNNKEL (reference sequence). The length of the CDR3 is 16 residues. In DNA, the CDR3 is TGTGCCAGCAGCCAAGAGGTGGACTACCCCTACAATGAGCAGTTCTTC. It encodes CASSQEVDYPYNEQFF.

This clonotype showed up just a few times. V usage is TRBV28 and J usage is TRBJ2-3; perhaps TRBD2 as D (5 bases). Germline-derived CDR1 and CDR2 are MDHEN and SYDVKM. The CDR3 totals 15 residues. V was cut by 7 bases and J by 2 bases, with 16 bases left in between. The CDR3 nucleotides are TGTGCCAGCACCACTACGGGGTGGGCCACAGATACGCAGTATTTT. Encoded protein: CASTTTGWATDTQYF.

This clonotype occurred a few times. The V call is TRBV7-2, the J call TRBJ2-2; D remains unclear. Germline V gene lookup returns CDR1 SGHTA and CDR2 FQGNSA. Trimming stripped 2 bases from V and 5 bases from J, with 12 bases between. The CDR3 has 15 residues. The CDR3: CASSLLTGFTGELFF. In nucleotides, the CDR3 is TGTGCCAGCAGCTTACTGACCGGGTTTACCGGGGAGCTGTTTTTT.

The CDR3 protein is CASSLPGGVDTGELFF. In DNA form, the CDR3 reads TGTGCCAGCAGCTTACCCGGGGGGGTGGACACCGGGGAGCTGTTTTTT. The rearrangement links TRBV11-2 to TRBJ2-2, with 8 bases that match TRBD2. Unmatched junction bases numbered 5, after V lost 2 bases and J lost 3 bases. Germline CDR1 SGHAT, CDR2 FQNNGV. The CDR3 loop spans 16 amino acids.

This clonotype was seen a few times. The rearrangement joins TRBV7-9 to TRBJ2-4; TRBD2 might be the D (6 bases). The CDR3 loop spans 15 amino acids. Germline loops: CDR1 SEHNR, CDR2 FQNEAQ (reference sequence). V was clipped by 5 bases and J by 6 bases, with 17 bases between them. CDR3 loop: CASSRGPSGLNIQYF. The CDR3 region has the DNA TGTGCCAGCAGCCGAGGACCCTCGGGACTAAACATTCAGTACTTC.

This clonotype was observed a few times. V is TRBV29-1 and J is TRBJ2-7, with a weak D call TRBD2 (5 bases). V lost 7 bases and J 4 bases, leaving 23 bases between the germline ends. Germline CDR1 SQVTM, CDR2 ANQGSEA. CDR3 length: 15 residues. The CDR3 here is CSALIRADTRYEQYF. DNA for the CDR3: TGCAGCGCTTTGATTCGAGCGGATACACGGTACGAGCAGTACTTC.

The rearrangement links TRBV18 to TRBJ1-2; D is uncertain. From germline, CDR1 is KGHSH and CDR2 LQKENI. V was pared by 2 bases and J by 8 bases, with 18 bases between. The CDR3 is 15 amino acids. CDR3 protein: CASSPIFTEPNGYTF. Written as DNA, the CDR3 is TGTGCCAGCTCACCAATTTTTACAGAACCTAACGGCTACACCTTC.

This chain joins TRBV20-1 and TRBJ2-1; D is unresolved. Looked up from germline, CDR1 is DFQATT and CDR2 is SNEGSKA (reference sequence). The CDR3 extends over 12 amino acids. V was shortened by 3 bases and J by 6 bases, with 9 bases between the two germline ends. The CDR3 sequence is CSARPSSNEQFF. The CDR3 DNA is TGCAGTGCTAGGCCGAGTAGCAATGAGCAGTTCTTC.

This chain connects TRBV10-3 to TRBJ2-1, with 7 bases matching TRBD2. The CDR3 runs to 15 residues. Unmatched junction bases numbered 6, after V lost 5 bases and J lost 2 bases. The germline gives CDR1 ENHRY, CDR2 SYGVKD. The CDR3: CAISFGGGAYNEQFF. DNA of the CDR3: TGTGCCATCAGTTTTGGGGGAGGGGCCTACAATGAGCAGTTCTTC.

In this sample, this clonotype turned up many times. The V and J genes are TRBV11-2 and TRBJ2-2; D not resolved. V lost 0 bases, J lost 5 bases, and 4 bases lay in between. This CDR3 contains 13 residues. Germline CDR1 reads SGHAT; CDR2 reads FQNNGV. For the CDR3, the DNA is TGTGCCAGCAGCTTAGACCTAACCGGGGAGCTGTTTTTT. Translating it yields CASSLDLTGELFF. Full variable domain (rest looked up from reference TRBV11-2 and TRBJ2-2): EAGVAQSPRYKIIEKRQSVAFWCNPISGHATLYWYQQILGQGPKLLIQFQNNGVVDDSQLPKDRFSAERLKGVDSTLKIQPAKLEDSAVYLCASSLDLTGELFFGEGSRLTVL.

The chain couples TRBV25-1 to TRBJ2-7; TRBD2 is a possible D gene (5 bases). Germline V gene data show CDR1 as MGHDK and CDR2 as SYGVNS. V was cut by 7 bases and J by 1 base, with 11 bases left in between. This CDR3 has 13 residues. The CDR3 DNA reads as TGTGCCAGCAACAGCGGTAGGTCCTACGAGCAGTACGTC. Translated: CASNSGRSYEQYV.

This clonotype was detected ten times or more. The chain links TRBV5-1 to TRBJ2-1; 11 bases align to TRBD2. Germline V gene sequence: CDR1 SGHRS, CDR2 YFSETQ. There are 16 residues in the CDR3. J was trimmed by 3 bases and V by 0 bases; bases with no gene match: 2. The CDR3: CASSLATSGSYNEQFF. The CDR3 DNA sequence: TGCGCCAGCAGCTTGGCTACTAGCGGGAGCTACAATGAGCAGTTCTTC.

The chain combines TRBV20-1 with TRBJ2-7; 7 nucleotides line up with TRBD1. Germline CDR1 reads DFQATT; CDR2 reads SNEGSKA (reference sequence). The CDR3 has 14 amino acids. The V segment lost 6 bases and the J segment 2 bases; nucleotides outside the gene matches: 10. The CDR3 DNA reads TGCAGTGCCAAGAAGACAGGGTCCACCTACGAGCAGTACGTC. As protein: CSAKKTGSTYEQYV.

The V and J genes are TRBV13 and TRBJ2-2; no reliable D call. CDR3 size: 15 residues. Trimming pared 4 bases from V and 0 bases from J, leaving 9 bases between. The germline gives CDR1 PRHDT, CDR2 FYEKMQ (reference sequence). The CDR3 sequence: CASSSRAPNTGELFF. CDR3 coding DNA: TGTGCCAGCAGCTCTAGGGCCCCGAACACCGGGGAGCTGTTTTTT.